This entry describes one TCR beta chain. Clones were sequenced by immunoSEQ multiplex PCR, and TCRdb holds only the in-frame ones, with some missing. Among 150,000 to 200,000 clones listed, 66% were seen once. This entry comes from a study of shared clonotypes between healthy human individuals. The CDR3 sequence is 16 residues long. Between the trimmed V and J ends, which lost 0 bases and 0 bases, there was a span of 10 bases. Germline V CDR1 and CDR2: SGHRS, YFSETQ. The sequenced material came from memory CD4+ T cells sorted from blood. Sample subset: CD45RA-negative fraction. This sequence was found in a man under 40 in good health. The chain combines TRBV5-1 with TRBJ2-1; a weak D match, TRBD2 (6 bases). Here the CDR3 reads CASSLAGTPSYNEQFF. DNA for the CDR3: TGCGCCAGCAGCTTGGCCGGGACTCCCTCCTACAATGAGCAGTTCTTC.